The clone carrying this T cell receptor (beta chain) was found a few times. Its specificity is unknown. V lost 0 bases to trimming and J lost 7 bases, with 7 bases between them. This CDR3 is 13 amino acids long. Germline V gene data show CDR1 as SGHRS and CDR2 as YFSETQ. The sample belongs to a study of long-term antiretroviral therapy in people with HIV. The study's findings and limits: Documentation of ART adherence, viral resistance or therapy changes was absent. HIV repertoire CDR3 lengths ranged less widely than those of controls.

They ran version v3.0 of the immunoSEQ assay at survey level. Each sample aimed for about 35,000-50,000 sequenced T-cell genomes. The table came from immunoSEQ multiplex PCR; TCRdb's copy has only in-frame clones and leaves some out. This sample carries 20,000 to 25,000 clones, roughly 80% of them seen once, and the ten largest clones take roughly an eighth. The input for sequencing was unsorted PBMCs, taken 1.6 years after starting antiretroviral therapy. The TCR originated in a man aged 40-50 years with HIV. The rearrangement joins TRBV5-1 to TRBJ2-2; D not certain. In nucleotides, the CDR3 is TGCGCCAGCAGCTTGGACGGATACGGGGAGCTGTTTTTT. It codes for CASSLDGYGELFF.